Below are 8 T cell receptor beta chains sequenced from a single sample in a study of radiation and T cells in renal cell carcinoma. Indicated treatment: treatment-naive control, cytoreductive nephrectomy. Assay used: immunoSEQ multiplex PCR; TCRdb lists only in-frame clones, some missing. Here the sample spans roughly 18,000 clones, roughly three fifths being singletons. This sample comprised tumor tissue, obtained from a patient whose treatment was nephrectomy without radiotherapy. These receptors originate from a man aged 45-60 years with renal cell carcinoma.

Judged by abundance, this clone is medium-sized. The chain couples TRBV28 to TRBJ2-2; D not resolved. V lost 2 bases, J lost 0 bases, and 7 bases lay in between. CDR1 is MDHEN and CDR2 is SYDVKM in the germline V gene. This CDR3 is 15 amino acids long. The CDR3 coding sequence is TGTGCCAGCAGTTTAGTCGGAACGAACACCGGGGAGCTGTTTTTT. Protein: CASSLVGTNTGELFF.

CDR3 in amino acids: CASSHPGSAKNIQYF. The DNA of the CDR3 is TGTGCCAGTAGTCATCCCGGGTCCGCCAAAAACATTCAGTACTTC. The chain links TRBV19 to TRBJ2-4; D not resolved. Trimming removed 5 bases from V and 1 base from J, with 12 bases in between. Germline V gene lookup returns CDR1 LNHDA and CDR2 SQIVND (reference sequence). This CDR3 is built from 15 residues.

V usage is TRBV4-2 and J usage is TRBJ2-3; D is ambiguous. The germline V gene has CDR1 LGHNA and CDR2 YNFKEQ. This CDR3 comprises 16 residues. V shed 4 bases and J shed 7 bases, with 21 bases lying between them. This chain's CDR3 is CASSRDTDDLGNTQYF. Here the CDR3 DNA reads TGTGCCAGCAGCCGCGACACAGACGACCTTGGTAATACGCAGTATTTT.

In its sample, this clone was seen once. The CDR3 DNA reads as TGTGCCAGCAGCGTAACTACCACTAGCGGGAGTGGGGATACGCAGTATTTT. Amino acid sequence: CASSVTTTSGSGDTQYF. The chain combines TRBV9 with TRBJ2-3; 11 nucleotides match TRBD2. The V gene's germline CDR1 is SGDLS and CDR2 YYNGEE. The CDR3 totals 17 residues. V lost 1 base and J lost 6; bases outside the gene matches: 10.

The chain recombines TRBV4-1 with TRBJ2-7, with 8 nucleotides matching TRBD1. CDR3 length: 18 amino acids. V lost 1 base to trimming and J lost 5 bases; unmatched junction nucleotides: 16. Germline V gene data show CDR1 as MGHRA and CDR2 as YSYEKL. The CDR3 sequence is CASSQVRPEGQGFHEQYF. The DNA for the CDR3 is TGCGCCAGCAGCCAAGTCCGGCCCGAAGGACAGGGCTTCCACGAGCAGTACTTC.

This clone came up once. This rearrangement joins TRBV4-2 to TRBJ2-5; possibly TRBD2 for D (5 bases). V was shortened by 3 bases and J by 5 bases, with 16 bases between the two germline ends. CDR1 is LGHNA, CDR2 YNFKEQ, per germline. This CDR3 spans 15 amino acids. CDR3 nucleotides: TGTGCCAGCAGCCAGGCTGGACTCTTCCCGGAGACCCAGTACTTC. Its translation: CASSQAGLFPETQYF.

In this sample, this clone is large. The chain couples TRBV6-6 to TRBJ2-5, with no clear D. The V gene lost 7 bases and the J gene lost 3 bases, with 12 bases spanning the gap. This CDR3 region has 13 residues. Germline V gene lookup returns CDR1 MNHNY and CDR2 SVGAGI (reference sequence). The CDR3 reads CASTPTDKETQYF. The CDR3 bases are TGTGCCAGCACCCCGACTGACAAAGAGACCCAGTACTTC.

The rearrangement uses TRBV5-4 and TRBJ1-4; D perhaps matches TRBD1 (5 bases). The CDR3 totals 16 residues. Per germline, CDR1 SGHNT and CDR2 YYREEE (reference sequence). V lost 4 bases, J lost 6 bases, and 19 bases lay in between. Here the CDR3 reads CASSTEPSGVDEKLFF. CDR3 DNA: TGTGCCAGCAGCACGGAGCCGTCGGGGGTCGATGAAAAACTGTTTTTT.